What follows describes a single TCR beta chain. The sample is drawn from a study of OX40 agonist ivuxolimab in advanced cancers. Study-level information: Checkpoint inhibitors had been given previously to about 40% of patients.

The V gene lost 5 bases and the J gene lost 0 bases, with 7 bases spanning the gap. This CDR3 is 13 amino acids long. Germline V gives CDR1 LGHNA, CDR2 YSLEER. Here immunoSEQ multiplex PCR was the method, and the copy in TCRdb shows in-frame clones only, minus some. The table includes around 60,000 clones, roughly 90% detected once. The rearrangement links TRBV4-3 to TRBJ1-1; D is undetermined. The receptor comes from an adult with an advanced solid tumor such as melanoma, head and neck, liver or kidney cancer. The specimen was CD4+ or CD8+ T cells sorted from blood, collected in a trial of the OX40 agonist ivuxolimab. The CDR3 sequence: CASSTQVNTEAFF. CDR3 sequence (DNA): TGCGCCAGCAGCACACAAGTGAACACTGAAGCTTTCTTT.